A single sample is the source of the 15 T cell receptor beta chains below, sequenced in a study of control samples from healthy donors and cancer patients. TCRdb's table, derived via immunoSEQ multiplex PCR, lists solely in-frame clones and lacks some. The sample has 60,000 to 100,000 clones; around nine tenths are singletons. The sequenced sample was blood. The receptors were sampled from a man aged 50 to 59 in good health.

V usage is TRBV27 and J usage is TRBJ2-7; 7 nucleotides line up with TRBD1. Unmatched junction bases numbered 5, after V lost 7 bases and J lost 2 bases. Per germline, CDR1 MNHEY and CDR2 SMNVEV (reference sequence). The CDR3 covers 13 residues. The DNA for the CDR3 is TGTGCCAGCACAACAGGGGACACCTACGAGCAGTACTTC. Encoded protein: CASTTGDTYEQYF.

This clone was detected a few times. CDR3 in amino acids: CAWATSGGVGTQYF. DNA for the CDR3: TGTGCCTGGGCGACTAGCGGGGGAGTAGGTACGCAGTATTTT. The gene calls are TRBV30 and TRBJ2-3; 12 positions agree with TRBD2. This CDR3 region has 14 residues. CDR1 and CDR2 (germline): GTSNPN, SVGIG (reference sequence). V lost 5 bases and J lost 8; bases outside the gene matches: 8. The full variable domain, with the rest looked up from reference TRBV30 and TRBJ2-3, is SQTIHQWPATLVQPVGSPLSLECTVEGTSNPNLYWYRQAAGRGLQLLFYSVGIGQISSEVPQNLSASRPQDRQFILSSKKLLLSDSGFYLCAWATSGGVGTQYFGPGTRLTVL.

V usage is TRBV11-1 and J usage is TRBJ2-4; the D is unclear. Germline CDR1 reads SGHAT; CDR2 reads FQDESV (reference sequence). Deletions cut 0 bases from V and 0 bases from J, with 15 bases between. The CDR3 loop spans 18 amino acids. The CDR3 region has the DNA TGTGCCAGCAGCTTAGCGTCGTTAGGGTTCTCAGCCAAAAACATTCAGTACTTC. Translating it yields CASSLASLGFSAKNIQYF.

V usage is TRBV18 and J usage is TRBJ2-1; TRBD2 matches 8 bases. Germline V gives CDR1 KGHSH, CDR2 LQKENI. CDR3 length: 16 amino acids. J gave up 12 bases and V 3 bases, and 16 bases lay outside the gene matches. CDR3 in DNA: TGTGCCAGCTCACCCTCCACTAGCGGTAGGAGACTTGGGCAGTTCTTC. Translated, it gives CASSPSTSGRRLGQFF. Together with reference TRBV18 and TRBJ2-1, the CDR3 gives the full variable domain: NAGVMQNPRHLVRRRGQEARLRCSPMKGHSHVYWYRQLPEEGLKFMVYLQKENIIDESGMPKERFSAEFPKEGPSILRIQQVVRGDSAAYFCASSPSTSGRRLGQFFGPGTRLTVL.

This clone showed up just once. The chain employs TRBV5-6 and TRBJ2-1; 7 bases agree with TRBD1. The CDR3 totals 15 residues. CDR1 SGHDT and CDR2 YYEEEE come from the germline V gene. Germline trimming cut 4 bases from V and 4 bases from J; bases unmatched to any gene: 8. CDR3 loop: CASSQTGLLYNEQFF. The CDR3 bases are TGTGCCAGCAGCCAGACAGGGCTTTTATACAATGAGCAGTTCTTC.

The chain uses TRBV6-5 and TRBJ1-2, with 7 bases lining up with TRBD1. With V trimmed by 6 bases and J by 4 bases, 8 bases remained unmatched. The length of the CDR3 is 14 residues. In germline, CDR1 is MNHEY, CDR2 SVGAGI. CDR3 nucleotides: TGTGCCAGCAGGCGTACAGGGGTAGGCTATGGCTACACCTTC. Amino acid sequence: CASRRTGVGYGYTF.

This rearrangement joins TRBV4-1 to TRBJ1-5, with D uncertain. The germline V and J ends were trimmed by 2 bases and 4 bases, with 15 bases remaining between them. In germline, CDR1 is MGHRA, CDR2 YSYEKL. The CDR3 spans 16 residues. The CDR3 reads CASSQPNVAGNQPQHF. The DNA of the CDR3 is TGCGCCAGCAGCCAACCCAACGTAGCGGGGAATCAGCCCCAGCATTTT.

This chain links TRBV24-1 with TRBJ2-2, with D possibly being TRBD1 or TRBD2 (5 bases each). V was shortened by 9 bases and J by 5 bases, with 15 bases between the two germline ends. The CDR3 consists of 14 residues. CDR1 is KGHDR, CDR2 SFDVKD, per germline. The CDR3: CATRSGRGTGELFF. Written as DNA, the CDR3 is TGTGCCACCCGCAGCGGAAGGGGAACCGGGGAGCTGTTTTTT.

The chain recombines TRBV5-4 with TRBJ2-3; tentatively, D is TRBD2 (6 bases). V lost 4 bases, J lost 2 bases, and 17 bases lay in between. Germline CDR1 SGHNT, CDR2 YYREEE (reference sequence). The CDR3 is 16 amino acids. The CDR3 bases are TGTGCCAGCAGCGGGGGGACTCCCTCAAACACAGATACGCAGTATTTT. Translated: CASSGGTPSNTDTQYF. The whole variable domain, filled in from reference TRBV5-4 and TRBJ2-3, reads ETGVTQSPTHLIKTRGQQVTLRCSSQSGHNTVSWYQQALGQGPQFIFQYYREEENGRGNFPPRFSGLQFPNYSSELNVNALELDDSALYLCASSGGTPSNTDTQYFGPGTRLTVL.

V usage is TRBV27 and J usage is TRBJ1-1; TRBD1 matches at 7 bases. This CDR3 is built from 14 residues. The ends lost 7 bases at V and 3 bases at J; junction bases unmatched: 8. Germline CDR1 reads MNHEY; CDR2 reads SMNVEV (reference sequence). The CDR3 loop reads CASKSPTGYTEAFF. The CDR3 DNA reads as TGTGCCAGCAAATCCCCGACAGGGTACACTGAAGCTTTCTTT.

This clone was picked up a small number of times. The same CDR3 arises from other DNA sequences in this sample as well. The chain uses TRBV9 and TRBJ1-6, with 9 bases fitting TRBD1. Trimming cost V 3 bases and J 6 bases; bases outside gene matches: 4. This CDR3 is 15 amino acids long. Per germline, CDR1 SGDLS and CDR2 YYNGEE. In DNA form, the CDR3 reads TGTGCCAGCAGCGCGGGACAGGGAGGTAATTCACCCCTCCACTTT. Its translation is CASSAGQGGNSPLHF.

This sequence joins TRBV30 and TRBJ1-1; D possibly corresponds to TRBD1 (5 bases). This CDR3 is 14 amino acids long. Looked up from germline, CDR1 is GTSNPN and CDR2 is SVGIG (reference sequence). V was trimmed by 1 base and J by 0 bases, leaving 9 bases between them. The CDR3 DNA reads TGTGCCTGGAGTGAGGGACTCATGAACACTGAAGCTTTCTTT. Encoded protein: CAWSEGLMNTEAFF.

Only one count was recorded for this clone. The genes are TRBV5-1 and TRBJ2-1, with 9 bases that match TRBD2. This CDR3 has 16 residues. Germline CDR1 is SGHRS and CDR2 is YFSETQ. The V segment lost 4 bases and the J segment 4 bases; nucleotides outside the gene matches: 9. The CDR3 here is CASSPAVAGAYNEQFF. The CDR3 bases are TGCGCCAGCAGCCCAGCTGTAGCGGGGGCATACAATGAGCAGTTCTTC.

This clone was observed once. The CDR3 sequence is CASQGSLTEAFF. CDR3 bases: TGTGCCAGCCAGGGATCGTTAACTGAAGCTTTCTTT. The V and J genes are TRBV25-1 and TRBJ1-1, with D tentatively TRBD1 (5 bases). The CDR3 sequence is 12 residues long. The germline V gene has CDR1 MGHDK and CDR2 SYGVNS. Trimming took off 8 bases at V and 5 bases at J, with 12 bases between the two ends.

The V and J genes are TRBV6-2 or TRBV6-3 and TRBJ1-1; 7 bases match TRBD1. Trimming took 2 bases from V and 5 from J; bases not matched to a gene: 5. The length of the CDR3 is 14 residues. Per germline, CDR1 MNHEY and CDR2 SVGEGT. CDR3 residues: CASSYHRGRTEAFF. CDR3 DNA sequence: TGTGCCAGCAGTTACCACAGGGGCAGGACTGAAGCTTTCTTT.